Listed here are 8 T cell receptor beta chains from one sample, sequenced in a study of identical twins. MiXCR was run by TCRdb on the 5' RACE reads, yielding one entry per CDR3 protein. This sample has about 720,000 distinct CDR3 sequences, with about 20% found just once. A further study also used this sample, focusing on T cells expressing NK-cell markers.

Sequenced material: PBMCs. The receptors here all came from a woman between 18 and 29 years old in good health.

The rearrangement links TRBV5-1 to TRBJ2-5, with D unclear. V was pared by 1 base and J by 0 bases, with 7 bases between. The CDR3 is made up of 14 amino acids. The germline V gene has CDR1 SGHRS and CDR2 YFSETQ. For the CDR3, the DNA is TGCGCCAGCAGCTTGTACGGGTACCAAGAGACCCAGTACTTC. Encoded protein: CASSLYGYQETQYF.

This chain links TRBV3-1 with TRBJ2-1, with a tentative D call TRBD1 (6 bases). Between the trimmed V and J ends, which lost 5 bases and 8 bases, there was a span of 10 bases. The CDR3 has 12 residues. CDR1 is LGHDT, CDR2 YNNKEL, per germline (reference sequence). The CDR3 is CASSYQGHEQFF. The CDR3 coding sequence is TGTGCCAGCAGCTACCAGGGGCATGAGCAGTTCTTC.

This clonotype was seen more than once but under ten times. CDR3: CASRAPGQGGGYTF. Here the CDR3 DNA reads TGTGCCAGCAGGGCCCCGGGACAGGGTGGGGGCTACACCTTC. The chain couples TRBV6-1 to TRBJ1-2, with 9 nucleotides matching TRBD1. Looked up from germline, CDR1 is MNHNS and CDR2 is SASEGT. The CDR3 has 14 amino acids. V was clipped by 6 bases and J by 8 bases; unmatched bases: 10.

The chain carries TRBV20-1 and TRBJ2-1, with D perhaps assigned TRBD1 or TRBD2 (5 bases each). This CDR3 has 12 residues. Trimming pared 7 bases from V and 4 bases from J, leaving 11 bases between. Germline V gives CDR1 DFQATT, CDR2 SNEGSKA (reference sequence). The CDR3 DNA sequence: TGCAGTGTAGAGGGGCAGTACAATGAGCAGTTCTTC. It specifies CSVEGQYNEQFF.

The rearrangement uses TRBV7-3 and TRBJ2-5, with TRBD2 matching over 11 bases. This CDR3 has 16 amino acids. Germline CDR1 reads SGHTA; CDR2 reads FQGTGA. J was trimmed by 2 bases and V by 0 bases; bases with no gene match: 2. CDR3 region: CASSLTLAGGQETQYF. CDR3 DNA sequence: TGTGCCAGCAGCTTAACGTTAGCGGGGGGGCAAGAGACCCAGTACTTC.

The genes are TRBV5-5 and TRBJ2-2; D ambiguous. Germline lookup yields CDR1 SGHKS and CDR2 YYEKEE (reference sequence). Trimming took 5 bases from V and 6 from J, leaving 11 bases between them. The CDR3 is 13 amino acids. CDR3 bases: TGTGCCAGCAGGCAACAAGTGTCCGGGGAGCTGTTTTTT. Protein sequence: CASRQQVSGELFF.

This clonotype was seen a handful of times. This chain links TRBV6-1 with TRBJ2-2; 8 nucleotides align to TRBD2. The CDR3 has 16 amino acids. Germline CDR1 MNHNS, CDR2 SASEGT. Trimming at V came to 4 bases and at J to 3 bases, leaving 7 bases not matched to a gene. The CDR3 bases are TGTGCCAGCAGTGCACCTAGCGGGCGGGACACCGGGGAGCTGTTTTTT. Its protein is CASSAPSGRDTGELFF.

Comment on this clonotype: A much bigger clone sits one base away, suggesting this may be a read error. The chain carries TRBV7-9 and TRBJ2-7; TRBD1 agrees at 8 bases. Trimming cost V 1 base and J 5 bases; bases outside gene matches: 1. In germline, CDR1 is SEHNR, CDR2 FQNEAQ (reference sequence). This CDR3 is 13 amino acids long. This CDR3 is CASSLGTGHEQYF. The DNA of the CDR3 is TGTGCCAGCAGCTTAGGGACAGGGCACGAGCAGTACTTC.